This record concerns one T cell receptor beta chain sequence. The data were obtained in a study of T cell repertoires in ileal Crohn's disease. Libraries were prepared by immunoSEQ multiplex PCR; TCRdb keeps only in-frame clonotypes and omits some of them. The sample includes approximately 11,000 clones, around three quarters of them seen just once. The CDR3 is 12 amino acids. Germline loops: CDR1 WNHNN, CDR2 SYGVQD (reference sequence). J was trimmed by 9 bases and V by 3 bases; bases with no gene match: 2. The sequence was obtained from an adult with Crohn's disease. Sequenced sample: ileal tissue. The J gene is TRBJ2-1, the V gene TRBV10-1; 7 nucleotides align to TRBD2. CDR3 DNA: TGCGCCAGCAGTGACACGGGGGGTGAGCAGTTCTTC. Translated, it gives CASSDTGGEQFF.